These T cell receptor beta chains were read from a single sample in a study of CD8 T cells in Susac syndrome. Via MiXCR, TCRdb re-called the immunoSEQ multiplex PCR reads, giving one row per CDR3 protein. Of approximately 180,000 distinct CDR3 sequences in the sample, approximately 96% were seen once. Sequenced sample: CD4+ T cells from PBMCs. The source of these receptors is a human donor with multiple sclerosis. The CDR3 runs from the conserved cysteine through the conserved F or W. D genes are given only for firm matches. Size is stated for part of the rows, as once, few or many counts, or as a class when the clone is expanded.

>TRBV3-1|.|TRBJ2-1|few
CASSQLDSYNEQFF
TGTGCCAGCAGCCAATTGGACTCCTACAATGAGCAGTTCTTC
>TRBV29-1|.|TRBJ1-4|.
CSVRGGSEKLFF
TGCAGCGTCCGGGGGGGTAGCGAAAAACTGTTTTTT
>TRBV30|.|TRBJ2-6|.
CAWSAQGANVLTF
TGTGCCTGGAGCGCCCAGGGGGCCAACGTCCTGACTTTC
>TRBV20-1|.|TRBJ2-3|.
CSSELAGSDTQYF
TGCAGCTCAGAATTGGCGGGGTCAGATACGCAGTATTTT
>TRBV12-3/TRBV12-4|.|TRBJ1-2|once
CASSLVKEGYTF
TGTGCCAGCAGTTTAGTTAAGGAAGGCTACACCTTC
>TRBV4-1|.|TRBJ1-5|.
CASSQEGPNQPQHF
TGCGCCAGCAGCCAAGAAGGACCCAATCAGCCCCAGCATTTT
>TRBV2|.|TRBJ1-1|few
CASSAQGNTEAFF
TGTGCCAGCAGTGCTCAGGGGAACACTGAAGCTTTCTTT
>TRBV7-9|TRBD1|TRBJ2-2|.
CASSPTPDRGRELFF
TGTGCCAGCAGCCCCACACCGGACAGGGGGCGTGAGCTGTTTTTT
>TRBV29-1|TRBD1|TRBJ2-7|.
CSYRGQGDEQYF
TGCAGCTACAGGGGACAGGGTGACGAGCAGTACTTC
>TRBV2|TRBD1|TRBJ1-1|.
CASTRQGGTEAFF
TGTGCCAGCACCAGACAGGGGGGAACTGAAGCTTTCTTT
>TRBV4-2|.|TRBJ1-6|.
CASSQGIGTYSPLHF
TGTGCCAGCAGCCAAGGTATCGGGACATACTCACCCCTCCACTTT
>TRBV5-1|.|TRBJ1-2|.
CASSWNADYGYTF
TGCGCCAGCAGCTGGAATGCAGATTATGGCTACACCTTC
>TRBV29-1|TRBD1|TRBJ2-1|.
CSKVDRGPYNEQFF
TGCAGCAAAGTGGACAGGGGACCCTACAATGAGCAGTTCTTC
>TRBV30|.|TRBJ2-5|.
CAWSVQGIETQYF
TGTGCCTGGAGTGTTCAAGGTATCGAGACCCAGTACTTC
>TRBV5-1|.|TRBJ2-1|.
CASSLGELYNEQFF
TGCGCCAGCAGCCTGGGGGAGCTCTACAATGAGCAGTTCTTC
>TRBV20-1|TRBD1|TRBJ1-6|.
CSARASTGYNSPLHF
TGCAGTGCTAGAGCCTCGACAGGGTATAATTCACCCCTCCACTTT
>TRBV20-1|.|TRBJ1-1|once
CSVREGGRAEAFF
TGCAGTGTCCGGGAGGGGGGTAGAGCTGAAGCTTTCTTT
>TRBV29-1|.|TRBJ2-1|.
CSVEPLVVVNEQFF
TGCAGCGTTGAGCCTCTAGTAGTGGTAAATGAGCAGTTCTTC
>TRBV16|.|TRBJ2-5|.
CASSQSLDRFYF
TGTGCCAGCAGCCAATCTCTGGACAGATTTTACTTC
>TRBV20-1|.|TRBJ2-3|.
CSAPPGASDTQYF
TGCAGTGCCCCACCGGGGGCCTCAGATACGCAGTATTTT
>TRBV3-1|.|TRBJ2-5|.
CASSQERLVGETQYF
TGTGCCAGCAGCCAAGAAAGGCTAGTTGGGGAGACCCAGTACTTC
>TRBV29-1|.|TRBJ1-2|.
CSVEDLALGYGYTF
TGCAGCGTTGAAGATCTTGCGTTGGGCTATGGCTACACCTTC